The T cell receptor beta chain under discussion was sequenced for a study of blood T cell repertoires in COVID-19. Germline V gene sequence: CDR1 MNHEY, CDR2 SVGAGI. The CDR3 length is 11 residues. TCRdb keeps only in-frame clones here, not all; method: immunoSEQ multiplex PCR. Altogether nearly 15,000 clones are present, approximately 88% being singletons, with the ten largest covering 3% to 3.5%. This receptor was identified in a human donor in a cohort sampled during active COVID-19. Sequenced input: peripheral blood. The genes are TRBV6-5 and TRBJ1-2, with D tentatively TRBD1 (6 bases). The CDR3 nucleotides read TGTGCGACACAGGGCCTCTCTGGCTACACCTTC. Protein product: CATQGLSGYTF.